These T cell receptor beta chains were read from a single sample in a study of blood T cell repertoires in COVID-19. Only in-frame clones appear in the TCRdb table, and some are missing; sequencing was by immunoSEQ multiplex PCR. The data hold about 88,000 clones, with 90% observed a single time. Sequenced input: peripheral blood. Source of these receptors: a man aged 60 to 75 with acute or convalescent COVID-19. The CDR3 runs from the conserved cysteine through the conserved F or W. A D gene is named only where the DNA matches it firmly. Clone size is shown for a subset of rows, as once, few, many or a class of expanded clone.

d_gene,v_gene,j_gene,abundance,CDR3nt,CDR3aa
TRBD1,TRBV28,TRBJ2-7,.,TGTGCCAGCAGCACAACCCTGGACAGGGTGTCTAGCCGTCTGGGGGAGCAGTACTTC,CASSTTLDRVSSRLGEQYF
TRBD1,TRBV10-3,TRBJ2-7,.,TGTGCCATATCGCCGGGACAGGAGGTTCACGAGCAGTACTTC,CAISPGQEVHEQYF
TRBD1,TRBV10-1,TRBJ2-4,.,TGCGCCAGCAGTGAGTCCTTGGGACAGAAAAACATTCAGTACTTC,CASSESLGQKNIQYF
TRBD1,TRBV19,TRBJ2-7,once,TGTGCCAGTAGTAAAACAGGGGGACCACCGGGCGAGCAGTACTTC,CASSKTGGPPGEQYF
.,TRBV2,TRBJ1-2,.,TGTGCCAGCAGTGTGGACACTGAGGATGGCTACACCTTC,CASSVDTEDGYTF
TRBD2,TRBV4-3,TRBJ2-2,.,TGCGCCAGCAGCCAGCGCCCGGGACTAGACCACGGGGAGCTGTTTTTT,CASSQRPGLDHGELFF
TRBD2,TRBV11-3,TRBJ2-1,.,TGTGCCAGCAGCTTAGAGCGGGGGGGCAATGAGCAGTTCTTC,CASSLERGGNEQFF
.,TRBV7-9,TRBJ1-1,.,TGTGCCAGCAGCACACCTCTTGGGGCAGCTTTCTTT,CASSTPLGAAFF
TRBD2,TRBV28,TRBJ2-5,.,TGTGCCAGCAGTATGCCTCGGACTAGCGGGAAAGAGACCCAGTACTTC,CASSMPRTSGKETQYF
TRBD1,TRBV28,TRBJ1-5,.,TGTGCCAGCAGTACTCCAGGGGGTCGGCAGCCCCAGCATTTT,CASSTPGGRQPQHF
.,TRBV6-5,TRBJ1-6,.,TGTGCCAGCAGCCCCGGGATGTATAATTCACCCCTCCACTTT,CASSPGMYNSPLHF
TRBD1,TRBV2,TRBJ1-5,.,TGTGCCAGCAGTGAGGACAGGGGTGGCAATCAGCCCCAGCATTTT,CASSEDRGGNQPQHF
.,TRBV18,TRBJ1-1,once,TGTGCCAGCTCACCACGGGCAGGGAGGGACACTGAAGCTTTCTTT,CASSPRAGRDTEAFF
.,TRBV6-5,TRBJ2-1,.,TGTGCCAGCAGATTCCGCACCGAGAGGAATGAGCAGTTCTTC,CASRFRTERNEQFF
.,TRBV15,TRBJ2-5,.,TGTGCCACCAGCAGAGATGGGGAATCGGGGGAGACCCAGTACTTC,CATSRDGESGETQYF
TRBD1,TRBV11-1,TRBJ2-1,once,TGTGCCAGCAGCGAGACAGGGTTCGGGGAGCAGTTCTTC,CASSETGFGEQFF
TRBD1,TRBV6-6,TRBJ1-5,.,TGTGCCAGCAGTCCGACAGGGTATAGCAATCAGCCCCAGCATTTT,CASSPTGYSNQPQHF
.,TRBV27,TRBJ1-5,.,TGTGCCAGCAGAACAGGGCTGCAGCCCCAGCATTTT,CASRTGLQPQHF
.,TRBV30,TRBJ1-4,.,TGTGCCTGGAGTGTACAGATTAATGAAAAACTGTTTTTT,CAWSVQINEKLFF
.,TRBV21-1,TRBJ1-6,.,TGTGCCAGCAGCAATCAGGGGACGCTGGATTCACCCCTCCACTTT,CASSNQGTLDSPLHF
TRBD2,TRBV20-1,TRBJ2-2,.,TGCAGTGCTAGTAGCGGGGTCTCGAACACCGGGGAGCTGTTTTTT,CSASSGVSNTGELFF
.,TRBV7-2,TRBJ2-5,.,TGTGCCAGCAGCACGACAGGGAGGAAGGAGACCCAGTACTTC,CASSTTGRKETQYF
.,TRBV2,TRBJ2-3,.,TGTGCCAGCAGGCCGACCGGGTATACGCAGTATTTT,CASRPTGYTQYF
.,TRBV13,TRBJ2-3,.,TGTGCCAGCAGCTTCGGCGGGGTCACAGATACGCAGTATTTT,CASSFGGVTDTQYF
.,TRBV5-6,TRBJ2-7,.,TGTGCCAGCAGCTTTCCGAGTGGGCAATCCCTCTACGAGCAGTACTTC,CASSFPSGQSLYEQYF